This entry concerns a single T cell receptor (beta chain). As yet, its antigen is unknown. All patients relapsed after autologous stem cell transplantation, and brentuximab vedotin exposure varied. The record originates from a study of PD-1 blockade in classical Hodgkin lymphoma. Study results and limitations: A significant rise in TCR diversity was seen by C4D1 for CD4+ cells but not for CD8+ cells.

TCRdb's copy holds only in-frame clones and misses some; the assay was immunoSEQ multiplex PCR. The sample has about 40,000 clones, 75% to 85% seen once; the top ten hold about a tenth. CDR3 length equals 18 residues. With V trimmed by 5 bases and J by 0 bases, 10 bases remained unmatched. Germline values: CDR1 MDHEN, CDR2 SYDVKM. The sequence came from a human donor with classical Hodgkin lymphoma. Material: peripheral blood mononuclear cells (PBMCs), obtained at baseline. The chain carries TRBV28 and TRBJ2-6; TRBD1 matches 7 bases. The CDR3 spells CASSPRDRGHSGANVLTF. The CDR3 region has the DNA TGTGCCAGCAGTCCCCGGGACAGAGGACACTCTGGGGCCAACGTCCTGACTTTC.